This note documents a single TCR beta chain sequence. Its specificity is unknown. This specimen belongs to a study of Ad26.COV2.S vaccination and SARS-CoV-2 variants. Study-level findings and limits: Relative to placebo recipients, vaccine recipients exhibited elevated spike-specific TCR breadth. Post-vaccination spike-specific CD8+ and CD4+ T cell responses reportedly had substantial breadth. Assessments of TCR breadth and depth may have underestimated the total T cell responses. Comparable non-spike TCR breadth was observed in vaccine and placebo recipients.

Germline values: CDR1 SGHVS, CDR2 FQNEAQ. This CDR3 region has 17 residues. Trimming removed 5 bases from V and 10 bases from J; junction bases left unmatched: 17. Clones were read by immunoSEQ multiplex PCR, and TCRdb kept only the in-frame ones, dropping some. This sample yields tens of thousands of clones, of which more than 65% are seen a single time; roughly 15% belongs to the top ten. This chain connects TRBV7-8 to TRBJ2-1; 10 nucleotides agree with TRBD2. This clonotype was obtained from a human donor who had recovered from COVID-19. Sequences were derived from peripheral blood, sampled after recovery from COVID-19. CDR3 nucleotides: TGTGCCAGCAGCCCCCAGCTAGCGGGAGAGAGGATTTTAGAGCAGTTCTTC. It is translated as CASSPQLAGERILEQFF.